Below are 30 T cell receptor beta chains sequenced from a single sample in a study of blood T cell repertoires in COVID-19. Sequencing used immunoSEQ multiplex PCR; TCRdb keeps in-frame clones, though not all of them. The sample gives 230,000 or so clones, roughly 90% of which show up once; about 2% is in the top ten. The specimen sequenced was peripheral blood. These receptors were collected from a man between 35 and 55 years old with active or convalescent COVID-19.

The V call is TRBV27, the J call TRBJ2-2; perhaps TRBD2 as D (6 bases). The germline gives CDR1 MNHEY, CDR2 SMNVEV (reference sequence). With 3 bases removed from V and 1 base from J, the gap between germline ends came to 15 bases. The CDR3 has 17 residues. CDR3 sequence reads: CASSFPQGSGNTGELFF. CDR3 coding DNA: TGTGCCAGCAGTTTCCCTCAAGGTAGCGGGAACACCGGGGAGCTGTTTTTT.

The chain has TRBV5-1 and TRBJ1-6; no clear D gene. From germline, CDR1 is SGHRS and CDR2 YFSETQ. The CDR3 is 14 amino acids. Trimming removed 0 bases at V and 5 bases at J, with 6 bases between. CDR3 in DNA: TGCGCCAGCAGCTTGGAGGGAGATAATTCACCCCTCCACTTT. As protein: CASSLEGDNSPLHF.

The chain employs TRBV6-5 and TRBJ1-2, with D tentatively TRBD1 (6 bases). Trimming cost V 7 bases and J 8 bases, with 20 bases left between them. Germline loops: CDR1 MNHEY, CDR2 SVGAGI. The CDR3 covers 14 residues. CDR3 nucleotide sequence: TGTGCCAGCATTGCCGGGGGGCGCGTTAAAGGCTACACCTTC. Translated: CASIAGGRVKGYTF.

V is TRBV19 and J is TRBJ1-1; 7 bases map to TRBD1. The CDR3 has 15 amino acids. Per germline, CDR1 LNHDA and CDR2 SQIVND (reference sequence). V was pared by 3 bases and J by 3 bases, with 7 bases of the junction left unmatched. The CDR3 loop reads CASSMQGGADTEAFF. The CDR3 region has the DNA TGTGCCAGTAGTATGCAAGGGGGCGCTGACACTGAAGCTTTCTTT.

The chain uses TRBV5-4 and TRBJ2-2; D remains unclear. V shed 3 bases and J shed 5 bases, with 14 bases lying between them. Germline CDR1 and CDR2: SGHNT and YYREEE (reference sequence). This CDR3 comprises 15 residues. The CDR3, as DNA: TGTGCCAGCAGCTCGACTCTATTAACGACCGGGGAGCTGTTTTTT. Translation: CASSSTLLTTGELFF.

The rearrangement joins TRBV18 to TRBJ1-4; a possible D gene is TRBD1 (5 bases). Trimming stripped 2 bases from V and 4 bases from J, with 8 bases between. In germline, CDR1 is KGHSH, CDR2 LQKENI. The CDR3 is 14 residues long. Here the CDR3 DNA reads TGTGCCAGCTCACCATGGGGCAGTAATGAAAAACTGTTTTTT. This codes for CASSPWGSNEKLFF.

Only one count was recorded for this clone. The CDR3 coding sequence is TGCAGTGCTTCTCCGGGTCCGGAAGCTTTCTTT. It encodes CSASPGPEAFF. The chain has TRBV20-1 and TRBJ1-1; no clear D gene. CDR1 is DFQATT and CDR2 is SNEGSKA in the germline V gene (reference sequence). V gave up 5 bases and J gave up 8 bases, with 12 bases separating them. This CDR3 is built from 11 residues.

The chain couples TRBV27 to TRBJ2-7; 8 nucleotides agree with TRBD2. In germline, CDR1 is MNHEY, CDR2 SMNVEV (reference sequence). The CDR3 covers 13 residues. The V segment lost 8 bases and the J segment 3 bases; nucleotides outside the gene matches: 6. The CDR3 sequence: CASRLREGYEQYF. The DNA of the CDR3 is TGTGCCAGCCGTCTCCGGGAGGGCTACGAGCAGTACTTC.

The chain has TRBV7-9 and TRBJ1-2; D ambiguous. Trimming took 5 bases from V and 4 from J, leaving 11 bases between them. There are 13 residues in the CDR3. Per germline, CDR1 SEHNR and CDR2 FQNEAQ (reference sequence). The CDR3 nucleotides are TGTGCCAGCAGCCCCAGCGAGGGCTATGGCTACACCTTC. Amino acids: CASSPSEGYGYTF.

The chain employs TRBV7-8 and TRBJ1-2, with a weak D call TRBD1 (5 bases). The V end was cut by 7 bases, the J end by 2 bases, with 23 bases between. CDR1 SGHVS and CDR2 FQNEAQ come from the germline V gene. The CDR3 is made up of 17 amino acids. CDR3 protein: CASTPTRGGNRNYGYTF. The CDR3 coding sequence is TGTGCCAGCACCCCCACTAGGGGAGGGAACAGAAACTATGGCTACACCTTC.

The chain recombines TRBV5-8 with TRBJ1-1; TRBD1 agrees at 11 bases. The CDR3 runs to 15 residues. With V trimmed by 0 bases and J by 5 bases, 3 bases remained unmatched. Germline assignment: CDR1 SGHTS and CDR2 YDEGEE. The CDR3 DNA reads as TGTGCCAGCAGCTTGGTAGGGACAGGGGGTACTGAAGCTTTCTTT. It is translated as CASSLVGTGGTEAFF.

This chain links TRBV11-2 with TRBJ2-1, with a weak D call TRBD1 (5 bases). Germline CDR1 reads SGHAT; CDR2 reads FQNNGV. V lost 5 bases and J 4 bases, leaving 18 bases between the germline ends. There are 16 residues in the CDR3. The CDR3 DNA reads as TGTGCCAGCAGCCCTTATCCCGCGGACACATACAATGAGCAGTTCTTC. Protein: CASSPYPADTYNEQFF.

This clone has a handful of counts. V and J are TRBV28 and TRBJ1-1; 7 bases agree with TRBD1. V shed 4 bases and J 0 bases; nucleotides not matched to a gene: 8. Per germline, CDR1 MDHEN and CDR2 SYDVKM. This CDR3 contains 16 residues. The chain's CDR3 is CASSSPGTDLNTEAFF. The CDR3 DNA is TGTGCCAGCAGTTCACCCGGGACAGACTTGAACACTGAAGCTTTCTTT.

The J gene is TRBJ2-7, the V gene TRBV7-9, with 7 bases identical to TRBD1. V shed 5 bases and J 6 bases; nucleotides not matched to a gene: 13. This CDR3 comprises 15 residues. Germline V gene data show CDR1 as SEHNR and CDR2 as FQNEAQ (reference sequence). The CDR3 spells CASSISAGGVSEQYF. CDR3 bases: TGTGCCAGCAGCATCTCGGCAGGGGGTGTCTCCGAGCAGTACTTC.

The chain recombines TRBV7-3 with TRBJ2-5; 7 bases line up with TRBD2. V shed 1 base, J shed 5 bases, and the junction held 7 bases outside the gene matches. This CDR3 has 15 residues. Per the germline V gene, CDR1 is SGHTA and CDR2 is FQGTGA. CDR3 sequence (DNA): TGTGCCAGCAGCTTAATCGCGGGAGCTGGGGAGACCCAGTACTTC. Residues: CASSLIAGAGETQYF.

This sequence joins TRBV10-2 and TRBJ2-7, with D possibly being TRBD1 (6 bases). The CDR3 is made up of 13 amino acids. V shed 2 bases and J shed 2 bases, with 7 bases lying between them. The germline V gene has CDR1 WSHSY and CDR2 SAAADI. Here the CDR3 reads CASSEPGAYEQYF. CDR3 sequence (DNA): TGCGCCAGCAGTGAGCCAGGGGCCTACGAGCAGTACTTC.

The chain combines TRBV24-1 with TRBJ2-3, with 12 positions matching TRBD2. This CDR3 region has 16 residues. CDR1 and CDR2 (germline): KGHDR, SFDVKD. With V trimmed by 4 bases and J by 7 bases, 8 bases remained unmatched. The CDR3 reads CATSDASGGAQNTQYF. In nucleotides, the CDR3 is TGTGCCACCAGTGACGCTAGCGGGGGGGCTCAGAATACGCAGTATTTT.

The chain combines TRBV27 with TRBJ1-2; D might be TRBD1 (5 bases). V was shortened by 0 bases and J by 6 bases, with 8 bases between the two germline ends. The CDR3 runs to 13 residues. Germline values: CDR1 MNHEY, CDR2 SMNVEV (reference sequence). For the CDR3, the DNA is TGTGCCAGCAGTTTATCGGGGCAGCATGGCTACACCTTC. It encodes CASSLSGQHGYTF.

The chain carries TRBV18 and TRBJ2-7, with 8 bases matching TRBD1. Germline CDR1 reads KGHSH; CDR2 reads LQKENI. V was pared by 4 bases and J by 4 bases, with 6 bases of the junction left unmatched. CDR3 size: 14 residues. The CDR3 DNA reads TGTGCCAGCTCACTCATCGACAGGGGTTACGAGCAGTACTTC. Its protein is CASSLIDRGYEQYF.

This sequence joins TRBV19 and TRBJ1-6; weak D call: TRBD1 (5 bases). The CDR3 consists of 14 residues. Per the germline V gene, CDR1 is LNHDA and CDR2 is SQIVND (reference sequence). V lost 10 bases to trimming and J lost 8 bases, with 18 bases between them. This chain's CDR3 is CATKVALGDSPLHF. In DNA form, the CDR3 reads TGTGCCACTAAAGTGGCGCTAGGGGATTCACCCCTCCACTTT.

CDR3 protein: CASITGTEYGYTF. The CDR3 DNA is TGTGCCAGCATTACCGGGACAGAATATGGCTACACCTTC. This rearrangement joins TRBV2 to TRBJ1-2; 7 bases map to TRBD1. V was clipped by 7 bases and J by 5 bases; unmatched bases: 7. Looked up from germline, CDR1 is SNHLY and CDR2 is FYNNEI. This CDR3 is 13 amino acids long.

This chain connects TRBV2 to TRBJ1-4; TRBD1 matches at 7 bases. The CDR3 runs to 14 residues. Germline V gene lookup returns CDR1 SNHLY and CDR2 FYNNEI. V dropped 6 bases and J dropped 3; count of bases not matched to a gene: 4. DNA for the CDR3: TGTGCCAGCAGCGACAGGGATCCTAATGAAAAACTGTTTTTT. The encoded protein is CASSDRDPNEKLFF.

The chain employs TRBV11-2 and TRBJ2-2, with a tentative D call TRBD1 (6 bases). This CDR3 is built from 18 residues. V dropped 2 bases and J dropped 5 bases, with 21 bases sitting between them. Per germline, CDR1 SGHAT and CDR2 FQNNGV. The CDR3 nucleotides are TGTGCCAGCAGCTTACCTCGTCAGGGGCTCAGGAGGACCGGGGAGCTGTTTTTT. It codes for CASSLPRQGLRRTGELFF. The complete variable domain, with remaining parts taken from reference TRBV11-2 and TRBJ2-2, reads EAGVAQSPRYKIIEKRQSVAFWCNPISGHATLYWYQQILGQGPKLLIQFQNNGVVDDSQLPKDRFSAERLKGVDSTLKIQPAKLEDSAVYLCASSLPRQGLRRTGELFFGEGSRLTVL.

The chain links TRBV29-1 to TRBJ1-2, with 7 bases matching TRBD1. The J segment lost 3 bases and the V segment lost 4 bases, leaving 2 bases of the junction unmatched. In germline, CDR1 is SQVTM, CDR2 ANQGSEA. This CDR3 comprises 12 residues. The CDR3 DNA sequence: TGCAGCGTTGCCCAGGGGGACTATGGCTACACCTTC. Translated: CSVAQGDYGYTF.

This clone has only a few counts. The chain is built from TRBV3-1 (or the pseudogene TRBV3-2) and TRBJ2-7, with TRBD2 identical over 13 bases. V dropped 3 bases and J dropped 0; count of bases not matched to a gene: 5. This CDR3 spans 17 amino acids. CDR1 and CDR2 (germline): LGHDT, YNNKEL (reference sequence). The CDR3 nucleotides read TGTGCCAGCAGCCAGGTACTAGCGGGGGGGTCCTCCTACGAGCAGTACTTC. Encoded protein: CASSQVLAGGSSYEQYF.

This chain connects TRBV7-3 to TRBJ1-6; no firm D call. V was trimmed by 2 bases and J by 8 bases, leaving 4 bases between them. The germline V gene encodes CDR1 SGHTA and CDR2 FQGTGA. The CDR3 runs 12 residues. The CDR3 loop reads CASSLQYSPLHF. CDR3 DNA sequence: TGTGCCAGCAGCTTACAGTATTCACCCCTCCACTTT.

The chain couples TRBV20-1 to TRBJ1-1; D gene uncertain. The V end lost 4 bases, the J end lost 8 bases, and 11 bases lay between the germline ends. This CDR3 has 11 residues. Germline CDR1 DFQATT, CDR2 SNEGSKA (reference sequence). CDR3 nucleotides: TGCAGTGCTACCAGGCTCCGGGAAGCTTTCTTT. This translates into CSATRLREAFF.

The chain is built from TRBV7-8 and TRBJ2-7; 12 nucleotides match TRBD1. Unmatched junction bases numbered 6, after V lost 5 bases and J lost 4 bases. Germline V gene lookup returns CDR1 SGHVS and CDR2 FQNEAQ. The CDR3 has 15 amino acids. The chain's CDR3 is CASSILGQGAYEQYF. The DNA for the CDR3 is TGTGCCAGCAGCATCCTGGGACAGGGGGCATACGAGCAGTACTTC.

V gene TRBV28 combines with J gene TRBJ1-2; D remains unclear. The germline V gene encodes CDR1 MDHEN and CDR2 SYDVKM. This CDR3 has 14 amino acids. Trimming took off 7 bases at V and 3 bases at J, with 15 bases between the two ends. CDR3 protein: CASTQPQYHYGYTF. CDR3 nucleotide sequence: TGTGCCAGCACCCAACCACAGTATCACTATGGCTACACCTTC.

The chain's CDR3 is CASSIFGTANTGELFF. The CDR3 DNA reads TGTGCCAGCAGCATTTTCGGGACAGCGAACACCGGGGAGCTGTTTTTT. The chain joins TRBV5-4 to TRBJ2-2, with 7 bases identical to TRBD1. Unmatched junction bases numbered 6, after V lost 4 bases and J lost 0 bases. There are 16 residues in the CDR3. The germline V gene has CDR1 SGHNT and CDR2 YYREEE (reference sequence).